This T cell receptor beta chain stems from a study of T-cell memory formation after mild COVID-19. In TCRdb, the 5' RACE reads were re-called with MiXCR into one record per CDR3 protein. The sample lists 110,000 to 150,000 distinct CDR3 sequences, 25% occurring once. This clonotype was observed a handful of times. The germline gives CDR1 SEHNR, CDR2 FQNEAQ (reference sequence). V was pared by 5 bases and J by 5 bases, with 9 bases of the junction left unmatched. The CDR3 has 16 residues. The chain couples TRBV7-9 to TRBJ2-2; 9 nucleotides agree with TRBD2. Sequencing was carried out using PBMCs or a T cell subset sorted from them (not recorded which). This sequence originates from an adult woman who had mild COVID-19 (a few samples of this study predate the infection). Cell type and time point are not known. CDR3 sequence (DNA): TGTGCCAGCAGCGCCCCACTAAGCGGGAGGACCGGGGAGCTGTTTTTT. Translated: CASSAPLSGRTGELFF.